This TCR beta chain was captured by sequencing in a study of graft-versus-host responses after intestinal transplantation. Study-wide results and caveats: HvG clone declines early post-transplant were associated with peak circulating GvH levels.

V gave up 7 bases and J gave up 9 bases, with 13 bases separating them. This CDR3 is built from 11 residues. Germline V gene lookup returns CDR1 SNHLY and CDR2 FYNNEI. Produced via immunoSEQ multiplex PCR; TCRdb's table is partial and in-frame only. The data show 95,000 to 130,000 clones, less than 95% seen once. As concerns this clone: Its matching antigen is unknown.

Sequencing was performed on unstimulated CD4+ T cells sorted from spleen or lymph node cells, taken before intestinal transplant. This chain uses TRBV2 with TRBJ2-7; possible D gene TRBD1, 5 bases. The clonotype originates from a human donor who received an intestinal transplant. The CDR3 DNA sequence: TGTGCCAGCACCTTGGAGACAGTGCAGTACTTC. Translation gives CASTLETVQYF.